This T cell receptor (beta chain) was sequenced for a study of beta chain features in type 1 diabetes. Study-level information: Roughly 98 million sorted cells were examined across all samples.

Every bit of the isolated RNA underwent reverse transcription, so sequencing read expressed TCRB transcripts. Clones were sequenced by immunoSEQ multiplex PCR, and TCRdb holds only the in-frame ones, with some missing. The profile shows about 240,000 clones, 25% to 30% of them singletons. This clone was observed a few times. Its antigen is undetermined. The study, taken as a whole, reports: Amplification by PCR could prefer shorter templates, with the same effect in patients and controls.

Germline CDR1 and CDR2: SGHAT and FQNNGV. Trimming took 0 bases from V and 11 from J, leaving 13 bases between them. The CDR3 sequence is 13 residues long. A heparinised blood draw that averaged roughly 110 mL was obtained once from each donor. Sorting based on CD45RO/CCR7/CD25/CD127/CD95/CD27 separated CD4+ naive, central memory, regulatory and stem cell-like memory cells. The V call is TRBV11-2, the J call TRBJ1-1; weak D call: TRBD1 (5 bases). The sequenced sample consisted of central memory CD4+ T cells from blood. The sequence was collected from a man aged 25-45 years in good health. The CDR3 region has the DNA TGTGCCAGCAGCTTAGATGTTCCAGGGAATGCTTTCTTT. This translates into CASSLDVPGNAFF.